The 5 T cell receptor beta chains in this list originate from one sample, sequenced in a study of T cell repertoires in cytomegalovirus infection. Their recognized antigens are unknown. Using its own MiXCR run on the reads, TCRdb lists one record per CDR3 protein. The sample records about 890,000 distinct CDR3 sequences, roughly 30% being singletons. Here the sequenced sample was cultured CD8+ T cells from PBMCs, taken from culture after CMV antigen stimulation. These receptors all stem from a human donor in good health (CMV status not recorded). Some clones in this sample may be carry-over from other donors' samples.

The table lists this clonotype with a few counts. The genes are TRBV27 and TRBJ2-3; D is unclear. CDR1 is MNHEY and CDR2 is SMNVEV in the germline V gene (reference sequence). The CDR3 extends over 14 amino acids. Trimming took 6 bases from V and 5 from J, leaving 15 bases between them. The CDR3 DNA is TGTGCCAGCAGCCCACTCTTTACGGGAGATACGCAGTATTTT. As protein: CASSPLFTGDTQYF.

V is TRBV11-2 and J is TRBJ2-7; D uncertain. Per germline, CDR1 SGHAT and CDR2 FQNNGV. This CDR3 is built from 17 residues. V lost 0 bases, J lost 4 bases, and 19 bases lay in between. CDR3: CASSLDLTRRVGYEQYF. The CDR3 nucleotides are TGTGCCAGCAGCTTAGATCTAACCCGCCGGGTCGGTTACGAGCAGTACTTC.

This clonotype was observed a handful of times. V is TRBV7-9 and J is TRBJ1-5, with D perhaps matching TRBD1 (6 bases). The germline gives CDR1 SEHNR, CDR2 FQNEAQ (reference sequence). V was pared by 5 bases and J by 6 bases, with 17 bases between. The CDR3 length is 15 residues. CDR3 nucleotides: TGTGCCAGCAGCGATATCGGGGGCTCGGGTCAGCCCCAGCATTTT. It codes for CASSDIGGSGQPQHF.

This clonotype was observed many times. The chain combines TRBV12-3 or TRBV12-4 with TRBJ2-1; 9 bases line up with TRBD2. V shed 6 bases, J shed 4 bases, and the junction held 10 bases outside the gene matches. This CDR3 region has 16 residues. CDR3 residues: CASRRPGGGAYNEQFF. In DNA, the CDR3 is TGTGCCAGCAGGAGACCCGGCGGGGGGGCGTACAATGAGCAGTTCTTC.

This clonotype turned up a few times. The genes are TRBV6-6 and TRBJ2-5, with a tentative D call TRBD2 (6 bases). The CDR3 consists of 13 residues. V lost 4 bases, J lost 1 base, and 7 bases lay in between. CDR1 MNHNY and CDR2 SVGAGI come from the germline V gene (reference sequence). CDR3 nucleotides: TGTGCCAGCAGTTGGGACTTCCAAGAGACCCAGTACTTC. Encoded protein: CASSWDFQETQYF.